This is a list of T cell receptor beta chains from one sample in a study of shared clonotypes between healthy human individuals. Generated by immunoSEQ multiplex PCR, the TCRdb table keeps only in-frame clones and is missing some. In the table there are a few million clones, over 85% of which are singletons. The sample taken for sequencing was naive CD4+ T cells sorted from blood. Receptors originate from a man aged 18-30 years in good health. CDR3s include the opening cysteine and the closing phenylalanine or tryptophan. A D gene is named only where the DNA matches it firmly. Part of the rows lack a size; the others show once, few, many or a class for expanded clones.

j_call d_call clone_size v_call cdr3_nt cdr3_aa
TRBJ2-5 - - TRBV15 TGTGCCACCAGCAGTGTTCGGACCTCTCGGGAGACCCAGTACTTC CATSSVRTSRETQYF
TRBJ1-4 - - TRBV5-1 TGCGCCAGCAGCCCTCCGGGAGGGGAAAAACTGTTTTTT CASSPPGGEKLFF
TRBJ1-4 - - TRBV4-1 TGCGCCAGCAGCCGCCTGCTCAGTTTGGCAGCAACTAATGAAAAACTGTTTTTT CASSRLLSLAATNEKLFF
TRBJ1-5 TRBD1 few TRBV6-5 TGTGCCAGCCGGACAGGGGTGAACAATCAGCCCCAGCATTTT CASRTGVNNQPQHF
TRBJ2-3 - - TRBV7-2 TGTGCCAGCAGCTTAGGTCCCCCGGGAGTGTACACAGATACGCAGTATTTT CASSLGPPGVYTDTQYF
TRBJ2-7 TRBD2 - TRBV5-4 TGTGCCAGCAGCACGAAAACGGGACTAGCGATATACGAGCAGTACTTC CASSTKTGLAIYEQYF
TRBJ1-2 TRBD1 - TRBV11-1 TGTGCCAGCAGCGGACAGGGGTTTGGCTACACCTTC CASSGQGFGYTF
TRBJ1-1 - few TRBV30 TGTGCCTGGAGTGCCAAAAGGGGCACTGAAGCTTTCTTT CAWSAKRGTEAFF
TRBJ2-7 - once TRBV7-6 TGTGCCAGCAGCTTAGCGCCCGGGGGTAGCGAGCAGTACTTC CASSLAPGGSEQYF
TRBJ1-2 - - TRBV7-6 TGTGCCAGCAGCTTACCAGGGGACTATGGCTACACCTTC CASSLPGDYGYTF
TRBJ1-2 - once TRBV6-5 TGTGCCAGCAGTAACCCGGGGGGGAATAATGGCTACACCTTC CASSNPGGNNGYTF
TRBJ2-7 - - TRBV11-2 TGTGCCAGCAGCTTAGACAGTACAGCCTTTCCTTACGAGCAGTACTTC CASSLDSTAFPYEQYF
TRBJ2-3 - - TRBV2 TGTGCCAGCAGTGAGAACAGACCTAGCACAGATACGCAGTATTTT CASSENRPSTDTQYF
TRBJ2-2 - - TRBV2 TGTGCCAGCAGTGAAGATGCAGGGGTGTCCGGGGAGCTGTTTTTT CASSEDAGVSGELFF
TRBJ2-7 - - TRBV10-3 TGTGCCATCAGTGAGCGGGACGGTAGACGTGCCTACGAGCAGTACTTC CAISERDGRRAYEQYF
TRBJ1-2 - once TRBV7-2 TGTGCCAGCAGCTTAGTGGAAGGGTTCGCTGGCTACACCTTC CASSLVEGFAGYTF
TRBJ2-2 - - TRBV6-5 TGTGCCAGCCGGGTAGGGACTCCCAACACCGGGGAGCTGTTTTTT CASRVGTPNTGELFF
TRBJ2-7 - - TRBV9 TGTGCCAGCAGCGCCAGCAACTCCTGGAACGAGCAGTACTTC CASSASNSWNEQYF
TRBJ1-2 - - TRBV28 TGTGCCAGCAGTTACGTAGGGGAGGGCTACACCTTC CASSYVGEGYTF
TRBJ2-5 TRBD1 - TRBV9 TGTGCCAGCAGCGAATACGAGGACAGGGTAGTCGGGAAGACCCAGTACTTC CASSEYEDRVVGKTQYF
TRBJ2-7 - - TRBV7-2 TGTGCCAGCAGCTTAGGGGCAGGCTACTCCGAGCAGTACTTC CASSLGAGYSEQYF
TRBJ2-7 - once TRBV28 TGTGCCAGCACCGACAACGCGTATACCTACGAGCAGTACTTC CASTDNAYTYEQYF
TRBJ2-2 TRBD1 - TRBV7-8 TGTGCCAGCAGCCTGGACAGGGTGACCGGGGAGCTGTTTTTT CASSLDRVTGELFF
TRBJ2-7 - - TRBV5-6 TGTGCCAGCAGCTTGGTGGGCAAACACTACGAGCAGTACTTC CASSLVGKHYEQYF
TRBJ1-5 - once TRBV19 TGTGCCAGTAGTATAGACAGGGTACAGCCCCAGCATTTT CASSIDRVQPQHF
TRBJ1-2 - - TRBV5-6 TGTGCCAGCAGCTCCCAGAGCTATGGCTACACCTTC CASSSQSYGYTF
TRBJ1-5 - - TRBV18 TGTGCCAGCTCACCCTCTAGCAATCAGCCCCAGCATTTT CASSPSSNQPQHF
TRBJ2-3 - - TRBV6-5 TGTGCCAGCAGTGCCCAGGGAAGGGCAGATACGCAGTATTTT CASSAQGRADTQYF